This T cell receptor (beta chain) originates from a study of shared clonotypes between healthy human individuals. Study-level points and caveats: Read depth was anticipated to influence clonotype sharing among donors.

Into CD45RA+ naive and CD45RA-negative memory subsets, the CD4+ cells were split. Concerning this clone itself: Its antigen remains unidentified.

Repertoires were generated with immunoSEQ multiplex PCR, while TCRdb's copy carries only in-frame clones and drops some. This sample has more than 1,200,000 clones, with around 98.5% found just once. Germline V lookup: CDR1 SGHDT, CDR2 YYEEEE. The CDR3 spans 16 residues. Unmatched junction bases numbered 2, after V lost 2 bases and J lost 1 base. This receptor was obtained from a man aged 25-45 years in good health. The source material was naive CD4+ T cells sorted from blood. Subset meaning: CD45RA+ positively selected. The V gene is TRBV5-6, the J gene TRBJ2-2; TRBD2 matches at 10 bases. The CDR3: CASSFRTSGNTGELFF. The CDR3 nucleotides are TGTGCCAGCAGCTTCAGGACTAGCGGGAACACCGGGGAGCTGTTTTTT.